The source of this TCR beta chain is a study of radiation and T cells in renal cell carcinoma. On the study more broadly: Nephrectomy followed 15 Gy stereotactic body radiation by 4 weeks. The study's findings and limits: Top tumor clonotypes rose in blood 2 weeks post-radiation, then contracted.

Remarks on this clone: Its antigen is as yet unknown.

Per the germline V gene, CDR1 is MNHEY and CDR2 is SVGAGI. The CDR3 is made up of 15 amino acids. V lost 0 bases to trimming and J lost 4 bases, with 12 bases between them. Profiled with immunoSEQ multiplex PCR; TCRdb holds only in-frame clones, not every one. The profile covers 25,000 to 30,000 clones, with approximately 84% appearing a single time and approximately 33% taken by the ten largest. Time point indicated: blood 2 weeks post-SBRT. The treatment: 15 Gy SBRT to primary tumor, nephrectomy 4 weeks later. Clear cell pathology was present in this patient's renal cell carcinoma. The sequence was obtained from a man between 60 and 75 years old with renal cell carcinoma. The chain has TRBV6-5 and TRBJ1-1; D perhaps matches TRBD1 (6 bases). The sample here was blood, taken from a patient whose treatment included radiotherapy and nephrectomy. The CDR3 coding sequence is TGTGCCAGCAGTTACTCGGGGGCCGTTGGCACTGAAGCTTTCTTT. It translates to CASSYSGAVGTEAFF.